A single sample gave rise to the 12 T cell receptor beta chains below, sequenced in a study of blood T cell repertoires in COVID-19. The table came from immunoSEQ multiplex PCR; TCRdb's copy has only in-frame clones and leaves some out. Altogether 380,000 or so clones are present, about four fifths being singletons, with the ten largest covering about 1%. Specimen: peripheral blood. The source of these receptors is a human donor with acute or convalescent COVID-19. The donor label of this sample is uncertain.

The chain combines TRBV7-9 with TRBJ1-2; D not resolved. Germline values: CDR1 SEHNR, CDR2 FQNEAQ (reference sequence). Trimming took 5 bases from V and 3 from J, leaving 13 bases between them. The CDR3 is 14 amino acids. This chain's CDR3 is CASSRGGTDYGYTF. CDR3 nucleotides: TGTGCCAGCAGCCGCGGCGGCACTGACTATGGCTACACCTTC.

The table lists this clone with a few counts. The chain joins TRBV28 to TRBJ1-2; maybe TRBD1 (6 bases). V dropped 3 bases and J dropped 2 bases, with 19 bases sitting between them. The CDR3 extends over 17 amino acids. The germline V gene encodes CDR1 MDHEN and CDR2 SYDVKM. In DNA form, the CDR3 reads TGTGCCAGCAGTTTTGTCCCTACGGGACACCCAAACTATGGCTACACCTTC. Protein: CASSFVPTGHPNYGYTF.

The rearrangement joins TRBV19 to TRBJ2-1; 9 bases align to TRBD1. CDR3 length: 17 amino acids. The V and J ends lost 5 bases and 2 bases, in that order; junction bases with no gene match: 10. Germline V gene data show CDR1 as LNHDA and CDR2 as SQIVND (reference sequence). CDR3 protein: CASSYPAGDRAYNEQFF. CDR3 coding DNA: TGTGCCAGTAGTTACCCCGCCGGGGACAGGGCCTACAATGAGCAGTTCTTC.

This clone showed up just once. Other nucleotide sequences from this sample produce the same CDR3. The rearrangement uses TRBV18 and TRBJ2-7, with TRBD1 matching over 10 bases. CDR3 length equals 13 residues. Per germline, CDR1 KGHSH and CDR2 LQKENI. V shed 5 bases and J 4 bases; nucleotides not matched to a gene: 2. CDR3 DNA sequence: TGTGCCAGCTCAAGGACAGGGGGATACGAGCAGTACTTC. The encoded protein is CASSRTGGYEQYF. Complete variable domain (other parts from reference TRBV18 and TRBJ2-7): NAGVMQNPRHLVRRRGQEARLRCSPMKGHSHVYWYRQLPEEGLKFMVYLQKENIIDESGMPKERFSAEFPKEGPSILRIQQVVRGDSAAYFCASSRTGGYEQYFGPGTRLTVT.

V and J are TRBV19 and TRBJ1-4; D is unresolved. This CDR3 spans 16 amino acids. The V and J ends lost 2 bases and 4 bases respectively, with 14 bases between them. Germline CDR1 reads LNHDA; CDR2 reads SQIVND (reference sequence). The CDR3: CASSISPRYNNEKLFF. Written as DNA, the CDR3 is TGTGCCAGTAGTATATCCCCGCGGTACAATAATGAAAAACTGTTTTTT.

A few counts support this clone. The chain uses TRBV2 and TRBJ1-1; TRBD1 matches at 7 bases. Germline CDR1 SNHLY, CDR2 FYNNEI. V was clipped by 8 bases and J by 4 bases; unmatched bases: 13. CDR3 length equals 15 residues. DNA of the CDR3: TGTGCCAGCGAGAGGAGGAGGGGGCTGGGCACTGAAGCTTTCTTT. Amino acids: CASERRRGLGTEAFF.

The V and J genes are TRBV5-4 and TRBJ2-2, with TRBD2 identical over 11 bases. In germline, CDR1 is SGHNT, CDR2 YYREEE (reference sequence). This CDR3 is built from 16 residues. V shed 4 bases and J 5 bases; nucleotides not matched to a gene: 7. CDR3 region: CASSAPSGGSTGELFF. The CDR3 DNA is TGTGCCAGCAGCGCCCCTAGCGGGGGGAGTACCGGGGAGCTGTTTTTT. Full variable domain (missing parts from reference TRBV5-4 and TRBJ2-2): ETGVTQSPTHLIKTRGQQVTLRCSSQSGHNTVSWYQQALGQGPQFIFQYYREEENGRGNFPPRFSGLQFPNYSSELNVNALELDDSALYLCASSAPSGGSTGELFFGEGSRLTVL.

V usage is TRBV5-1 and J usage is TRBJ2-5; TRBD1 agrees at 7 bases. J gave up 2 bases and V 4 bases, and 5 bases lay outside the gene matches. The germline gives CDR1 SGHRS, CDR2 YFSETQ. This CDR3 comprises 14 residues. This CDR3 reads CASSPDRAQETQYF. DNA of the CDR3: TGCGCCAGCAGCCCAGACAGGGCTCAAGAGACCCAGTACTTC. Using reference TRBV5-1 and TRBJ2-5 for the parts outside the CDR3, the full variable domain is KAGVTQTPRYLIKTRGQQVTLSCSPISGHRSVSWYQQTPGQGLQFLFEYFSETQRNKGNFPGRFSGRQFSNSRSEMNVSTLELGDSALYLCASSPDRAQETQYFGPGTRLLVL.

The chain is built from TRBV11-2 and TRBJ2-7; D is perhaps TRBD2 (7 bases). The germline V gene encodes CDR1 SGHAT and CDR2 FQNNGV. The CDR3 is 15 amino acids. V was pared by 4 bases and J by 2 bases, with 15 bases between. CDR3 bases: TGTGCCAGCAGCTACGAGGGGGGGGGAACCTACGAGCAGTACTTC. Protein product: CASSYEGGGTYEQYF.

Here the CDR3 DNA reads TGTGCCAGCAGTTTACCTCTGGGGGGGAGCAAGACCCAGTACTTC. Its translation: CASSLPLGGSKTQYF. J is TRBJ2-5 and V is TRBV28, with 7 bases fitting TRBD2. Germline CDR1 and CDR2: MDHEN and SYDVKM. V dropped 2 bases and J dropped 6; count of bases not matched to a gene: 9. CDR3 size: 15 residues.

This chain links TRBV5-1 with TRBJ2-3; 8 positions agree with TRBD1. The CDR3 loop spans 16 amino acids. Germline V CDR1 and CDR2: SGHRS, YFSETQ. The V and J ends lost 1 base and 2 bases, in that order; junction bases with no gene match: 6. The CDR3 loop reads CASSLRATGVTDTQYF. The CDR3 bases are TGCGCCAGCAGCTTGAGGGCGACAGGGGTCACAGATACGCAGTATTTT.

CDR3 coding DNA: TGTGCCAGCAGTGTGGAGATAAGCACAGATACGCAGTATTTT. Protein: CASSVEISTDTQYF. The chain employs TRBV2 and TRBJ2-3; the D is unclear. Germline values: CDR1 SNHLY, CDR2 FYNNEI. This CDR3 spans 14 amino acids. V was pared by 4 bases and J by 0 bases, with 8 bases between.